This T cell receptor (beta chain) was obtained from a study of blood T cell repertoires in COVID-19. Study context: Specimens from acute and convalescent COVID-19 originated in the United States, Italy and Spain. T cells, B-cell-depleted T cells, or PBMCs provided the cDNA or gDNA that served as material.

Measured with immunoSEQ multiplex PCR; TCRdb has only the in-frame clones, and not every one. Here the sample spans 200,000 to 250,000 clones, 83% being singletons. While infection was still active, Seattle patients were enrolled and then followed longitudinally. The CDR3 totals 15 residues. V shed 2 bases and J 5 bases; nucleotides not matched to a gene: 8. Germline-derived CDR1 and CDR2 are SGDLS and YYNGEE. Sequencing was performed on peripheral blood. The sequence came from a woman in her twenties or thirties with COVID-19, enrolled during active disease. The chain carries TRBV9 and TRBJ1-2, with 8 bases fitting TRBD1. The CDR3 region is CASSVTGGHRYGYTF. The CDR3 DNA sequence: TGTGCCAGCAGCGTTACAGGGGGGCATCGGTATGGCTACACCTTC.